These T cell receptor beta chains were read from a single sample in a study of cytomegalovirus exposure and HLA in healthy donors. Some clones are missing from TCRdb's copy, which holds only in-frame ones; the method was immunoSEQ multiplex PCR. Of approximately 160,000 clones in the sample, 65% to 85% were seen once. Material for sequencing was PBMCs. These receptors originate from a woman in her thirties or forties in good health and CMV-seropositive. Each CDR3 is given with its conserved first and last residue. The order of the fields is D gene, V gene, CDR3 protein. The D gene is left open where the match is weak.

- | TRBV6-1 | CASSEWGEYTEAFF
TRBD1 | TRBV19 | CASRAGGLVPSTEAFF
- | TRBV2 | CASSEFDEQFF
- | TRBV30 | CAWSTPQVSGETQYF
TRBD1 | TRBV5-4 | CASRTGGSAYTGELFF
TRBD1 | TRBV27 | CASSPKTGGYYGYTF
- | TRBV5-5 | CASSLAPSYEQYF
- | TRBV2 | CASTDTGEWDTGELFF
- | TRBV12-2 | CASRLVDSYYSYEQYF
TRBD2 | TRBV4-3 | CASSPGLANQETQYF
- | TRBV4-2 | CASSQEEGGAAYEQYF
- | TRBV5-4 | CASSFWGRQDEQYF
- | TRBV2 | CASSGGTSEKLFF
- | TRBV11-2 | CASSPGSFTEAFF
TRBD1 | TRBV7-2 | CASSLNRGYEQYF
- | TRBV10-3 | CAIRGSARGTEAFF
- | TRBV5-1 | CASSTIDRSISYEQYF
TRBD1 | TRBV4-1 | CASSQVGTGDSPLHF
- | TRBV7-2 | CASSSRARASYNEQFF
- | TRBV5-4 | CASSLSVTNTEAFF
- | TRBV27 | CASSGYTEAFF
TRBD2 | TRBV7-2 | CASSFSGGSRREQYF
- | TRBV9 | CASSLGETVAGNTIYF
TRBD1 | TRBV28 | CASGTGNTEAFF
TRBD2 | TRBV6-6 | CASRNRGGPRETQYF
- | TRBV10-3 | CAISGEGTRPHLLGYTF
- | TRBV5-6 | CASSLRTRAGYNSPLHF
TRBD2 | TRBV5-1 | CASSVSGGGHNEQFF
- | TRBV5-1 | CASKSGANVLTF
- | TRBV7-9 | CASSFKNRVNGYTF